The rows below give T cell receptor beta chains drawn from one sample of a study of cytomegalovirus exposure and HLA in healthy donors. Sequenced by immunoSEQ multiplex PCR; TCRdb stores in-frame clones only, minus some. Of around 170,000 clones detected, 65% to 85% appear once; the ten largest clones hold 7%. The sequenced sample consisted of PBMCs. The source is a woman aged 40 to 50 in good health and CMV-seropositive. The CDR3 runs from the conserved cysteine through the conserved F or W. The D gene is left open where the match is weak. Size tells how often a clone was seen (once, few, many) or the class of an expanded clone, and some rows leave it out.

v_gene: TRBV6-1
abundance: NA
len: 17
j_gene: TRBJ2-2
d_gene: NA
CDR3nt: TGTGCCAGCAGTGAAGAGGTGGGGGGGGCCTTCACCGGGGAGCTGTTTTTT
CDR3aa: CASSEEVGGAFTGELFF

v_gene: TRBV6-5
abundance: NA
len: 14
j_gene: TRBJ2-7
d_gene: TRBD1
CDR3nt: TGTGCCAGCAGTTACGAAGGGGGCCTCTACGAGCAGTACTTC
CDR3aa: CASSYEGGLYEQYF

v_gene: TRBV6-5
abundance: NA
len: 15
j_gene: TRBJ1-6
d_gene: NA
CDR3nt: TGTGCCAGCAGTTACAGGGGGGGAGTAGGCTCACCCCTCCACTTT
CDR3aa: CASSYRGGVGSPLHF

v_gene: TRBV29-1
abundance: once
len: 12
j_gene: TRBJ2-3
d_gene: NA
CDR3nt: TGCAGCGTTGAAAGACTAGCAGATACGCAGTATTTT
CDR3aa: CSVERLADTQYF

v_gene: TRBV5-4
abundance: NA
len: 14
j_gene: TRBJ1-6
d_gene: TRBD1
CDR3nt: TGTGCCAGCAGCCTGGGACAGGTTAATTCACCCCTCCACTTT
CDR3aa: CASSLGQVNSPLHF

v_gene: TRBV5-4
abundance: NA
len: 16
j_gene: TRBJ1-2
d_gene: TRBD1
CDR3nt: TGTGCCAGCAGCTTAGGAGAGACAGGGAGCGACTATGGCTACACCTTC
CDR3aa: CASSLGETGSDYGYTF

v_gene: TRBV6-6
abundance: NA
len: 14
j_gene: TRBJ1-2
d_gene: TRBD1
CDR3nt: TGTGCCAGCAGTTCAACGGACAGGCCCCATGGCTACACCTTC
CDR3aa: CASSSTDRPHGYTF

v_gene: TRBV6-6
abundance: NA
len: 15
j_gene: TRBJ1-2
d_gene: TRBD1
CDR3nt: TGTGCCAGCAGTCCGCCGGGCAGGGGGCAGGATGGCTACACCTTC
CDR3aa: CASSPPGRGQDGYTF

v_gene: TRBV14
abundance: once
len: 15
j_gene: TRBJ1-3
d_gene: NA
CDR3nt: TGTGCCAGCAGCCACTCAAGCGGACAGGGAAACACCATATATTTT
CDR3aa: CASSHSSGQGNTIYF

v_gene: TRBV7-2
abundance: NA
len: 15
j_gene: TRBJ2-7
d_gene: TRBD1
CDR3nt: TGTGCCAGCAGCGTGCAGGGGGCTACGAGACACGAGCAGTACTTC
CDR3aa: CASSVQGATRHEQYF

v_gene: TRBV9
abundance: NA
len: 14
j_gene: TRBJ1-2
d_gene: NA
CDR3nt: TGTGCCAGCAGCGTTTCCTCGGACAGCTATGGCTACACCTTC
CDR3aa: CASSVSSDSYGYTF

v_gene: TRBV29-1
abundance: NA
len: 15
j_gene: TRBJ2-1
d_gene: TRBD2
CDR3nt: TGCAGCGTTGATCTTAGGCGGGGGGGCCGTGGAGAGCAGTTCTTC
CDR3aa: CSVDLRRGGRGEQFF

v_gene: TRBV7-2
abundance: NA
len: 16
j_gene: TRBJ2-3
d_gene: TRBD1
CDR3nt: TGTGCCAGCAGCTTAACTACAGGGGCGAGCACAGATACGCAGTATTTT
CDR3aa: CASSLTTGASTDTQYF

v_gene: TRBV13
abundance: NA
len: 13
j_gene: TRBJ2-5
d_gene: NA
CDR3nt: TGTGCCAGCCGACTCTCCCCCTTGGAGACCCAGTACTTC
CDR3aa: CASRLSPLETQYF

v_gene: TRBV5-1
abundance: few
len: 14
j_gene: TRBJ1-1
d_gene: NA
CDR3nt: TGCGCCAGCAGCTTGGATACTAAGAACACTGAAGCTTTCTTT
CDR3aa: CASSLDTKNTEAFF

v_gene: TRBV15
abundance: NA
len: 17
j_gene: TRBJ1-3
d_gene: NA
CDR3nt: TGTGCCACCAGCAGACGTACAACGGACAGACCTGGAAACACCATATATTTT
CDR3aa: CATSRRTTDRPGNTIYF

v_gene: TRBV19
abundance: few
len: 19
j_gene: TRBJ2-3
d_gene: NA
CDR3nt: TGTGCCAGTAGTATCCGTCTGGCGGGCCTCTCCGTTAGCACAGATACGCAGTATTTT
CDR3aa: CASSIRLAGLSVSTDTQYF

v_gene: TRBV6-1
abundance: NA
len: 14
j_gene: TRBJ2-5
d_gene: TRBD1
CDR3nt: TGTGCCAGCAGTGGGGGACAGGGGGAAGGGACCCAGTACTTC
CDR3aa: CASSGGQGEGTQYF

v_gene: TRBV7-9
abundance: few
len: 13
j_gene: TRBJ1-1
d_gene: NA
CDR3nt: TGTGCCAGCAGCTTAGGCCTTACTAATGAAGCTTTCTTT
CDR3aa: CASSLGLTNEAFF

v_gene: TRBV5-1
abundance: NA
len: 11
j_gene: TRBJ1-2
d_gene: NA
CDR3nt: TGCGCCAGCAGCCCCGGGGGAGGCTACACCTTC
CDR3aa: CASSPGGGYTF

v_gene: TRBV4-2
abundance: NA
len: 13
j_gene: TRBJ2-5
d_gene: NA
CDR3nt: TGTGCCAGCAGCCAAGGACAGCTAGAGACCCAGTACTTC
CDR3aa: CASSQGQLETQYF

v_gene: TRBV7-6
abundance: NA
len: 13
j_gene: TRBJ1-1
d_gene: NA
CDR3nt: TGTGCCAGCAGCTTAGCCGTGGGAGCTGAAGCTTTCTTT
CDR3aa: CASSLAVGAEAFF